These 19 T cell receptor beta chains came from one sample sequenced in a study of T-cell reconstitution after alpha-beta-depleted transplantation in children listed by TCRdb under 2016. The intended sense of this specimen's treatment or condition label: allogeneic hematopoietic cell transplantation with graft depleted of TCRalphabeta T cells and CD19 B cells. Library preparation employed PCR. Sequencing used an Illumina HiSeq 2500. TCR libraries were prepared with molecular barcoding, using unique molecular identifiers to normalize TCRbeta repertoire quantification. TCRdb ran its own pipeline on the public reads, namely fastp trimming at Q25 and MiXCR clone calling, and kept in-frame beta chains. CDR3 protein sequences are deduplicated, and each keeps its most common genes and DNA. Across this sample there are some 110,000 distinct CDR3 sequences, with about a tenth seen only once. Approximately 36% of the sample belongs to the ten largest clones.

Here the sequenced sample was PBMCs, taken before TCRalphabeta/CD19-depleted stem cell transplant. The receptors were sampled from a boy aged 2-9 years with acute lymphoblastic leukemia, due to receive a stem cell transplant.

This chain joins TRBV8-2 and TRBJ2-7. TRBV8-2 is reported as a pseudogene. The CDR3 extends over 13 amino acids. CDR3 protein: CASGLWRGHEQYF. The CDR3, as DNA: TGTGCCAGCGGCCTTTGGCGTGGCCACGAGCAGTACTTC.

V and J are TRBV27 and TRBJ2-7, with TRBD2 matching over 8 bases. In germline, CDR1 is MNHEY, CDR2 SMNVEV (reference sequence). The CDR3 totals 12 residues. V lost 5 bases, J lost 5 bases, and 2 bases stayed unmatched. In nucleotides, the CDR3 is TGTGCCAGCAGTCGGGGGGGGAACGAGCAGTACTTC. Translating it yields CASSRGGNEQYF.

V gene TRBV29-1 combines with J gene TRBJ2-1; perhaps TRBD2 as D (5 bases). Germline assignment: CDR1 SQVTM and CDR2 ANQGSEA. V gave up 4 bases and J gave up 0 bases, with 10 bases separating them. The CDR3 has 14 residues. The CDR3 reads CSVGQRSSYNEQFF. The CDR3, as DNA: TGCAGCGTTGGGCAGCGGAGCTCCTACAATGAGCAGTTCTTC.

The V call is TRBV6-5, the J call TRBJ1-6; TRBD1 is a possible D gene (5 bases). Between the trimmed V and J ends, which lost 4 bases and 8 bases, there was a span of 18 bases. The germline gives CDR1 MNHEY, CDR2 SVGAGI. The CDR3 runs 16 residues. The CDR3 spells CASSSARALGDSPLHF. In nucleotides, the CDR3 is TGTGCCAGCAGTTCAGCAAGGGCTTTAGGGGATTCACCCCTCCACTTT.

In this sample, this clonotype turned up a few times. The genes are TRBV20-1 and TRBJ1-5; D may be TRBD1 (6 bases). The CDR3 has 16 amino acids. Germline V lookup: CDR1 DFQATT, CDR2 SNEGSKA (reference sequence). With 0 bases removed from V and 2 bases from J, the gap between germline ends came to 14 bases. CDR3 residues: CSARDLGGSGNQPQHF. CDR3 DNA: TGCAGTGCTAGAGATCTAGGGGGTTCGGGCAATCAGCCCCAGCATTTT.

This clonotype was counted at least ten times. This chain links TRBV6-1 with TRBJ1-2, with TRBD1 as a possible D gene (5 bases). Germline loops: CDR1 MNHNS, CDR2 SASEGT. CDR3 length: 15 amino acids. Trimming removed 7 bases from V and 4 bases from J, with 19 bases in between. CDR3 sequence (DNA): TGTGCCAGCACCTCAATTGGGGGGAGAGTCTATGGCTACACCTTC. It is translated as CASTSIGGRVYGYTF.

This clonotype was seen many times. The chain recombines TRBV2 with TRBJ2-1; 15 bases are shared with TRBD2. Germline CDR1 is SNHLY and CDR2 is FYNNEI. V shed 4 bases, J shed 12 bases, and the junction held 7 bases outside the gene matches. The CDR3 is made up of 15 amino acids. The CDR3: CASSAGLAGGEPQFF. The CDR3 nucleotides read TGTGCCAGCAGTGCCGGACTAGCGGGAGGGGAGCCGCAGTTCTTC.

V usage is TRBV2 and J usage is TRBJ1-2, with 9 bases lining up with TRBD1. The CDR3 sequence is 13 residues long. V lost 9 bases to trimming and J lost 5 bases; unmatched junction nucleotides: 7. Germline assignment: CDR1 SNHLY and CDR2 FYNNEI. The CDR3 spells CASEEGQGYGYTF. CDR3 coding DNA: TGTGCCAGTGAAGAAGGACAGGGGTATGGCTACACCTTC.

This clonotype was seen many times. V usage is TRBV29-1 and J usage is TRBJ2-1; TRBD1 agrees at 9 bases. The CDR3 contains 15 residues. J gave up 8 bases and V 3 bases, and 11 bases lay outside the gene matches. Per germline, CDR1 SQVTM and CDR2 ANQGSEA. The CDR3 region is CSVEDRGRGRDEQFF. As DNA, the CDR3 is TGCAGCGTTGAGGACAGGGGTCGGGGAAGAGATGAGCAGTTCTTC.

This clonotype occurred a few times. The V and J genes are TRBV11-2 and TRBJ1-4; TRBD1 aligns across 7 bases. The germline V gene encodes CDR1 SGHAT and CDR2 FQNNGV. V trimming: 3 bases; J trimming: 6 bases; junction bases outside the gene matches: 10. CDR3 length: 16 amino acids. This CDR3 is CASSFQGGQTDEKLFF. The DNA for the CDR3 is TGTGCCAGCAGCTTTCAGGGGGGACAGACCGATGAAAAACTGTTTTTT. Together with reference TRBV11-2 and TRBJ1-4, the CDR3 gives the full variable domain: EAGVAQSPRYKIIEKRQSVAFWCNPISGHATLYWYQQILGQGPKLLIQFQNNGVVDDSQLPKDRFSAERLKGVDSTLKIQPAKLEDSAVYLCASSFQGGQTDEKLFFGSGTQLSVL.

In its sample, this clonotype was seen a few times. The rearrangement joins TRBV6-5 to TRBJ2-2; 11 nucleotides agree with TRBD2. Germline CDR1 and CDR2: MNHEY and SVGAGI. This CDR3 comprises 15 residues. V was clipped by 4 bases and J by 4 bases; unmatched bases: 2. Here the CDR3 reads CASSSLAGGTGELFF. The CDR3, as DNA: TGTGCCAGCAGTTCCCTAGCGGGAGGCACCGGGGAGCTGTTTTTT.

This clonotype was recorded a few times. The V and J genes are TRBV5-1 and TRBJ2-5; the D is unclear. The V gene lost 4 bases and the J gene lost 3 bases, with 13 bases spanning the gap. Germline CDR1 is SGHRS and CDR2 is YFSETQ. This CDR3 has 14 residues. In DNA form, the CDR3 reads TGCGCCAGCAGCCGCTCCTCGACGGAAGAGACCCAGTACTTC. It specifies CASSRSSTEETQYF.

This clonotype was detected only a few times. The rearrangement joins TRBV10-2 to TRBJ2-7; weak D call: TRBD2 (6 bases). The CDR3 totals 13 residues. V lost 7 bases and J lost 9, with 19 bases in between. Germline CDR1 reads WSHSY; CDR2 reads SAAADI. CDR3 in amino acids: CASTEAGWWVQYF. DNA for the CDR3: TGCGCCAGCACGGAGGCGGGGTGGTGGGTGCAGTACTTC.

V is TRBV7-2 and J is TRBJ2-1, with 13 nucleotides matching TRBD2. Trimming at V came to 4 bases and at J to 5 bases, leaving 2 bases not matched to a gene. The length of the CDR3 is 15 residues. Germline CDR1 SGHTA, CDR2 FQGNSA. The CDR3 sequence is CASSWGLAGNNEQFF. The CDR3 nucleotides read TGTGCCAGCAGCTGGGGACTAGCGGGAAACAATGAGCAGTTCTTC.

About this clonotype itself: A much larger clone lies a single base off, so this may be a read error. The chain couples TRBV20-1 to TRBJ2-2; 10 bases fit TRBD2. This CDR3 has 17 residues. Germline CDR1 and CDR2: DFQATT and SNEGSKA (reference sequence). The CDR3 loop is CCARASGRALDTGELFF. CDR3 in DNA: TGCTGTGCTAGAGCCAGCGGGAGGGCACTGGACACCGGGGAGCTGTTTTTT.

This clonotype was detected only a few times. The chain links TRBV4-1 to TRBJ2-3, with a weak D call TRBD2 (6 bases). The CDR3 has 16 amino acids. Trimming shortened V by 4 bases and J by 2 bases, and 16 bases separated the two germline ends. Looked up from germline, CDR1 is MGHRA and CDR2 is YSYEKL. The CDR3 sequence is CASSRPRDSDTDTQYF. The CDR3 DNA reads as TGCGCCAGCAGCCGCCCCCGGGACTCAGACACAGATACGCAGTATTTT.

The chain is built from TRBV6-5 and TRBJ2-3, with TRBD2 as a possible D gene (5 bases). The germline V gene encodes CDR1 MNHEY and CDR2 SVGAGI. V dropped 2 bases and J dropped 7 bases, with 13 bases sitting between them. The CDR3 runs 14 residues. In nucleotides, the CDR3 is TGTGCCAGCAGTTACCGGACTTTGGGGAATACGCAGTATTTT. It specifies CASSYRTLGNTQYF.

The chain joins TRBV5-1 to TRBJ2-2, with 15 positions matching TRBD2. The CDR3 consists of 17 residues. The V and J ends lost 4 bases and 7 bases, in that order; junction bases with no gene match: 8. Germline V gene lookup returns CDR1 SGHRS and CDR2 YFSETQ. The CDR3 region has the DNA TGCGCCAGCAGCCCGGGACTAGCGGGAGGCCGGGTCGGGGAGCTGTTTTTT. It specifies CASSPGLAGGRVGELFF.

This clonotype was found a few times. The V and J genes are TRBV9 and TRBJ2-2; the D gene could be TRBD1 or TRBD2 (5 bases each). CDR3 size: 13 residues. Germline values: CDR1 SGDLS, CDR2 YYNGEE. The ends were cut back, 5 bases at V and 6 bases at J, with 11 bases in the middle. This CDR3 reads CASSDRGAGELFF. The CDR3 nucleotides are TGTGCCAGCAGTGACAGAGGGGCCGGGGAGCTGTTTTTT.